This TCR beta chain is from a study of blood T cell repertoires in COVID-19 (dated by TCRdb to the early 2020s). Broadly, across the study: Samples covering the acute and convalescent phases of COVID-19 were provided by collaborators in the United States, Italy and Spain. The material from the prospective study consisted of cDNA or gDNA derived from T cells, B-cell-depleted T cells, or PBMCs. The dataset comprised deeply sampled blood TCRbeta repertoires from subjects exposed to, actively infected with, or recovered from COVID-19. The repertoires were released in a freely available public database meant as a resource for research on the immune response to SARS-CoV-2. Samples were obtained from the ongoing ImmuneRACE study (first 160 participants) and from 1,200 or so subjects provided by 6 global collaborators. Sample metadata almost always included a de-identified subject ID, COVID-19 status, age in years and sex. Where available, HLA class I and class II types were obtained from metadata supplied by the sample provider rather than from assay-based typing. Findings and caveats that apply to the study as a whole: How much clinical and demographic metadata was included differed by source and by participant, and the metadata was provided uncurated.

The immunoSEQ Assay, a bias-controlled multiplex PCR, was used to amplify TCRbeta CDR3 regions from genomic DNA. The original pipeline was this. The number of nucleated cells in each sample was estimated from the amplification of reference gene primers within the assay. Sequence reads were collapsed and filtered to measure the absolute abundance of every unique TCRbeta CDR3 rearrangement. Productive Simpson clonality was computed per sample as the square root of Simpson's diversity index over productive rearrangements. The table comes from immuneACCESS by way of TCRdb, which keeps in-frame sequences with V and J called. Part of the clones is missing from these tables; in studies checked, under half for an unresolved V gene and the rest for unknown reasons. Clonal size and the V and J genes are those of that table, whereas D and trimming came from the DNA. This sample is represented by over 250,000 clones; roughly nine tenths of them were singletons. Around a tenth of the sample lies in the top ten.

The cysteine opens and the phenylalanine closes a CDR3 of 17 amino acids. The kept DNA is CDR3 alone, 51 bases in frame from the first base. V trim: 5 bases; J trim: 3 bases; unmatched bases: 9. CDR1 and CDR2, looked up from the germline V gene (reference sequence), are MNHEY and SMNVEV. Another Seattle source contributed samples from volunteer blood donors who had recovered from COVID-19. Whole blood was collected in K2EDTA tubes by collaborating institutions according to the institutions' own protocols. For TCRbeta analysis, collaborator samples were shipped as frozen whole blood, as isolated PBMCs, or as DNA extracted from either sample type. On this clone: No antigen is known for it. Qualities for individual bases were not recorded, and no much larger clone is one base off.

The sample was peripheral blood. The V gene is TRBV27 and the J gene is TRBJ2-3, with TRBD1 matching 12 junction bases. The origin of this receptor is a man aged 35 to 55 who had recovered from COVID-19. The CDR3 here reads CASSLHGTGGRTDTQYF. The base sequence is TGTGCCAGCAGTCTCCACGGGACAGGGGGCAGGACAGATACGCAGTATTTT.